The present entry profiles one T cell receptor (beta chain) with its context. Sequencing used immunoSEQ multiplex PCR; TCRdb keeps in-frame clones, though not all of them. Of about 48,000 clones listed, roughly 90% were seen once; the top ten hold around 17%. The sample originates from a study of radiotherapy plus CTLA-4 blockade in lung cancer. The V gene's germline CDR1 is SGHAT and CDR2 FQNNGV. The CDR3 contains 16 residues. J gave up 6 bases and V 1 base, and 8 bases lay outside the gene matches. The chain joins TRBV11-2 to TRBJ2-1; 8 bases are a match to TRBD2. This sequence originates from a human donor with non-small cell lung cancer that progressed on radiotherapy plus ipilimumab. Some clones in this sample may be carry-over from other donors' samples. The sequencing used peripheral blood, collected from a patient treated with radiotherapy plus ipilimumab. CDR3 in DNA: TGTGCCAGCAGCTTAGTGTTCGGGGGGGCTTTCAATGAGCAGTTCTTC. Protein sequence: CASSLVFGGAFNEQFF.